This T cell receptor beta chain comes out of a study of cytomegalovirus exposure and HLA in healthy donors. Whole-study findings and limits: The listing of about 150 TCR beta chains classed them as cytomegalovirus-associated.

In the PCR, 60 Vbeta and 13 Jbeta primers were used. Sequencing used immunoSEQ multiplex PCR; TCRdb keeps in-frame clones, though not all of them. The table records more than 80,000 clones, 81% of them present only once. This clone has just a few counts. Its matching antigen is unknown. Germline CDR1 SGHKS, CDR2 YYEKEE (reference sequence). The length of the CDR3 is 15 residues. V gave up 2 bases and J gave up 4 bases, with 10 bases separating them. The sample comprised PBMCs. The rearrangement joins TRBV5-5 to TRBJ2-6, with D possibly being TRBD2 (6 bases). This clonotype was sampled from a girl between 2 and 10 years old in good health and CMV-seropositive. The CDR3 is CASSLGGTGANVLTF. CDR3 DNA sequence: TGTGCCAGCAGCTTAGGAGGGACCGGGGCCAACGTCCTGACTTTC.